This T cell receptor beta chain was profiled in a study of early T cells in non-severe SARS-CoV-2 infection. On the study more broadly: Chains were unpaired, as sequencing was done on bulk RNA from unsorted whole blood.

This clonotype was counted a few times. V gave up 3 bases and J gave up 1 base, with 12 bases separating them. This CDR3 spans 15 amino acids. In germline, CDR1 is SGHTA, CDR2 FQGNSA. cDNA molecules, individually, were tagged with unique molecular identifiers. From the 5' RACE reads, TCRdb called clonotypes with MiXCR, one entry per CDR3 protein. This sample yields over 95,000 distinct CDR3 sequences, of which around 17% are seen a single time; roughly 1.2% belongs to the top ten. Specimen: whole blood. V and J are TRBV7-2 and TRBJ2-5; D possibly corresponds to TRBD2 (5 bases). The clonotype originates from an adult who was a healthcare worker with PCR-confirmed SARS-CoV-2 infection or an uninfected control (not recorded which). The CDR3 DNA follows: TGTGCCAGCAGCTTGGTGGCGGGCGGCCAAGAGACCCAGTACTTC. The encoded protein is CASSLVAGGQETQYF.